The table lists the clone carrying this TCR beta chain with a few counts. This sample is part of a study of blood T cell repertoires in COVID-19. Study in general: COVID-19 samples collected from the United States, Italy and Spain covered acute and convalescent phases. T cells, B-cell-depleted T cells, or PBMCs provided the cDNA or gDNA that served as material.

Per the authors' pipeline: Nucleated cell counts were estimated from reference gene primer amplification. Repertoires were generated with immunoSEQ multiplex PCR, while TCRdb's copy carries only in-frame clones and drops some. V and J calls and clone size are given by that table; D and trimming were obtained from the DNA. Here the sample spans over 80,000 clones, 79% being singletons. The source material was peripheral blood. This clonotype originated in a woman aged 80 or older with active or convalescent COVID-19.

CDR3 amino acids: CAWSRGLYLYEQYF. The DNA of the CDR3 is TGTGCCTGGAGCCGGGGACTATACCTCTACGAGCAGTACTTC. The chain combines TRBV30 with TRBJ2-7, with 7 bases that match TRBD2. Germline CDR1 and CDR2: GTSNPN and SVGIG (reference sequence). The J segment lost 3 bases and the V segment lost 3 bases, leaving 8 bases of the junction unmatched. This CDR3 comprises 14 residues.